The rows below give T cell receptor beta chains drawn from one sample of a study of blood T cell repertoires in COVID-19. The repertoire was sequenced with immunoSEQ multiplex PCR; TCRdb's copy has only in-frame clones and lacks some. This repertoire shows 150,000 or so clones, 87% found once; its top ten account for around 6.5%. The specimen sequenced was peripheral blood. These receptors came from a man older than 75 with acute or convalescent COVID-19. Each CDR3 is given with its conserved first and last residue. The D gene is left open where the match is weak. Size is stated for part of the rows, as once, few or many counts, or as a class when the clone is expanded.

TRBV30,TRBJ2-3,TRBD2,NA,CAWSVSGGADTQYF,TGTGCCTGGAGTGTAAGCGGGGGCGCGGATACGCAGTATTTT
TRBV28,TRBJ1-2,NA,NA,CASTLGVSGYTF,TGTGCCAGCACCCTAGGTGTCTCCGGCTACACCTTC
TRBV28,TRBJ2-7,TRBD2,few,CASSLGGRIHEQYF,TGTGCCAGCAGTCTAGGCGGGAGAATCCACGAGCAGTACTTC
TRBV5-6,TRBJ1-3,NA,NA,CASSLREALQSSGNTIYF,TGTGCCAGCAGCTTGAGGGAGGCCCTCCAGAGCTCTGGAAACACCATATATTTT
TRBV10-3,TRBJ2-1,TRBD2,NA,CAISGGLAGYNEQFF,TGTGCCATCAGTGGGGGACTAGCGGGCTACAATGAGCAGTTCTTC
TRBV10-2,TRBJ2-3,TRBD1,NA,CASSEIVTGGTDTQYF,TGCGCCAGCAGTGAAATAGTGACAGGGGGCACAGATACGCAGTATTTT
TRBV6-5,TRBJ2-1,TRBD2,NA,CASSYSTSGRLYEQFF,TGTGCCAGCAGTTACTCGACTAGCGGGAGGTTGTATGAGCAGTTCTTC
TRBV14,TRBJ1-2,NA,few,CASSRVQGWGYGYTF,TGTGCCAGCAGCCGTGTGCAGGGATGGGGCTATGGCTACACCTTC
TRBV2,TRBJ1-4,TRBD1,NA,CASSSDRADEKLFF,TGTGCCAGCAGTTCGGACAGGGCGGATGAAAAACTGTTTTTT
TRBV4-1,TRBJ1-6,TRBD1,once,CASSQGGRQGHSSYNSPLHF,TGCGCCAGCAGCCAAGGGGGACGACAGGGACATAGCTCCTATAATTCACCCCTCCACTTT
TRBV19,TRBJ1-5,NA,NA,CASSMWPTRNQPQHF,TGTGCCAGTAGTATGTGGCCAACTAGAAATCAGCCCCAGCATTTT
TRBV27,TRBJ2-7,NA,NA,CASSSINRDIHYEQYF,TGTGCCAGCAGTTCAATTAACCGGGACATTCACTACGAGCAGTACTTC
TRBV6-5,TRBJ1-1,TRBD1,NA,CASRTQGAVNTEAFF,TGTGCCAGCCGCACGCAGGGGGCGGTGAACACTGAAGCTTTCTTT
TRBV18,TRBJ2-7,TRBD1,NA,CASSPRTGMNEQYF,TGTGCCAGCTCACCAAGGACAGGGATGAACGAGCAGTACTTC
TRBV6-5,TRBJ1-6,TRBD1,NA,CASSQGALTSPLHF,TGTGCCAGCAGTCAGGGGGCATTAACCTCTCCCCTCCACTTT
TRBV6-5,TRBJ1-2,TRBD1,few,CASTDSTGVDGYTF,TGTGCCAGCACCGATTCGACAGGGGTTGATGGCTACACCTTC
TRBV7-2,TRBJ1-2,TRBD1,NA,CASSLRRTGSPRANYGYTF,TGTGCCAGCAGCCTTAGAAGGACAGGGAGCCCCAGAGCTAACTATGGCTACACCTTC
TRBV3-1/TRBV3-2,TRBJ2-1,NA,NA,CASSQDPRVWSNEQFF,TGTGCCAGCAGCCAGGACCCGCGGGTATGGTCCAATGAGCAGTTCTTC
TRBV29-1,TRBJ2-1,NA,NA,CSVGGHNEQFF,TGCAGCGTTGGGGGGCACAATGAGCAGTTCTTC
TRBV27,TRBJ2-3,NA,NA,CASRASLQPFKYTQYF,TGTGCCAGCCGAGCTAGTCTTCAGCCGTTCAAATATACGCAGTATTTT
TRBV5-5,TRBJ2-5,TRBD2,NA,CASSLAGTRGLETQYF,TGTGCCAGCAGCTTGGCCGGGACTAGGGGTTTGGAGACCCAGTACTTC
TRBV10-3,TRBJ2-4,NA,NA,CAISDTETKNIQYF,TGTGCCATCAGTGATACAGAAACCAAAAACATTCAGTACTTC
TRBV15,TRBJ1-5,TRBD1,few,CATSRDRGLQPQHF,TGTGCCACCAGCAGGGACAGGGGGCTCCAGCCCCAGCATTTT
TRBV6-5,TRBJ1-2,TRBD1,NA,CASTEGVGQNYGYTF,TGTGCCAGCACCGAGGGTGTGGGACAGAACTATGGCTACACCTTC
TRBV9,TRBJ1-3,NA,NA,CASSVVAGTIYF,TGTGCCAGCAGCGTAGTCGCGGGCACCATATATTTT
TRBV27,TRBJ1-4,NA,NA,CASSLSGTEKLFF,TGTGCCAGCAGTTTAAGTGGGACAGAAAAACTGTTTTTT
TRBV5-1,TRBJ1-1,NA,NA,CASSSDWLGPEAFF,TGCGCCAGCAGCTCGGATTGGCTGGGCCCTGAAGCTTTCTTT
TRBV30,TRBJ2-5,NA,NA,CAWSVLGETQYF,TGTGCCTGGAGTGTACTAGGGGAGACCCAGTACTTC
TRBV18,TRBJ1-1,NA,NA,CASSLGQNTEAFF,TGTGCCAGCTCACTCGGACAGAACACTGAAGCTTTCTTT
TRBV5-1,TRBJ1-2,NA,once,CASSLAQGFGGYTF,TGCGCCAGCAGCTTGGCACAGGGATTTGGTGGCTACACCTTC
TRBV6-6,TRBJ1-4,TRBD1,NA,CASSSLGTGFGEKLFF,TGTGCCAGCAGTTCCCTAGGGACAGGGTTTGGTGAAAAACTGTTTTTT
TRBV28,TRBJ1-3,TRBD1,NA,CASSSRNRGSGNTIYF,TGTGCCAGCAGCTCACGGAACAGGGGTTCGGGAAACACCATATATTTT
TRBV30,TRBJ2-7,NA,NA,CAWSVAYEQYF,TGTGCCTGGAGTGTCGCCTACGAGCAGTACTTC
TRBV7-9,TRBJ2-3,TRBD2,NA,CASSLTMVGGPGEGTQYF,TGTGCCAGCAGCTTAACGATGGTGGGAGGCCCTGGGGAGGGTACGCAGTATTTT
TRBV13,TRBJ2-3,NA,NA,CASSLGGDTQYF,TGTGCCAGCAGCTTAGGCGGGGATACGCAGTATTTT
TRBV18,TRBJ1-1,NA,NA,CASSPQETDEAFF,TGTGCCAGCTCACCGCAGGAGACAGATGAAGCTTTCTTT
TRBV10-2,TRBJ2-7,TRBD2,NA,CASSEGASGVTYEQYF,TGCGCCAGCAGTGAGGGGGCTAGCGGGGTAACCTACGAGCAGTACTTC
TRBV7-9,TRBJ1-4,NA,NA,CASSLTGREKLFF,TGTGCCAGCAGCTTAACGGGTCGTGAAAAACTGTTTTTT
TRBV5-4,TRBJ2-7,TRBD2,NA,CASSPGGRYHEQYF,TGTGCCAGCAGCCCGGGGGGGCGGTACCACGAGCAGTACTTC
TRBV5-5,TRBJ1-2,TRBD1,once,CASSTGTGTYGYTF,TGTGCCAGCAGCACCGGGACAGGGACGTATGGCTACACCTTC
TRBV7-6,TRBJ1-3,NA,NA,CASSLATGASGNTIYF,TGTGCCAGCAGCTTAGCGACAGGTGCCTCTGGAAACACCATATATTTT
TRBV18,TRBJ1-5,TRBD1,NA,CASSPQQGAEQPQHF,TGTGCCAGCTCACCACAACAGGGGGCTGAGCAGCCCCAGCATTTT
TRBV5-1,TRBJ1-1,NA,NA,CASSLNSMNTEAFF,TGCGCCAGCAGCTTGAACAGTATGAACACTGAAGCTTTCTTT
TRBV7-8,TRBJ2-4,TRBD1,NA,CASSALEGANIQYF,TGTGCCAGCAGCGCCCTCGAGGGGGCAAACATTCAGTACTTC
TRBV3-1/TRBV3-2,TRBJ2-3,NA,few,CASSQGSMTGYLTSTDTQYF,TGTGCCAGCAGCCAAGGGTCAATGACGGGGTACCTCACTAGCACAGATACGCAGTATTTT
TRBV4-1,TRBJ2-1,NA,NA,CASSRSAGNDRNEQFF,TGCGCCAGCAGCCGGTCCGCGGGAAACGATCGCAATGAGCAGTTCTTC
TRBV9,TRBJ2-3,NA,NA,CASSVQTGDTQYF,TGTGCCAGCAGCGTCCAAACAGGAGATACGCAGTATTTT
TRBV6-6,TRBJ1-2,TRBD1,NA,CASSRQGAYGYTF,TGTGCCAGCAGTCGACAGGGTGCCTATGGCTACACCTTC
TRBV28,TRBJ1-2,TRBD1,NA,CASSRDRGSYGYTF,TGTGCCAGCAGTCGGGACAGGGGTAGCTATGGCTACACCTTC
TRBV9,TRBJ2-1,NA,NA,CASSVVGASSYNEQFF,TGTGCCAGCAGCGTAGTTGGGGCTAGCTCCTACAATGAGCAGTTCTTC
TRBV10-3,TRBJ2-5,TRBD2,NA,CAISGSGEETQYF,TGTGCCATCAGTGGTAGCGGGGAAGAGACCCAGTACTTC
TRBV11-2,TRBJ2-5,TRBD2,NA,CASSLGSGGAGETQYF,TGTGCCAGCAGCTTAGGGAGCGGGGGGGCCGGGGAGACCCAGTACTTC
TRBV6-5,TRBJ2-2,TRBD1,NA,CASRQGGRTGELFF,TGTGCCAGCCGACAGGGGGGTCGCACCGGGGAGCTGTTTTTT
TRBV27,TRBJ1-6,TRBD1,NA,CASTGQGTSYNSPLHF,TGTGCCAGCACCGGACAGGGGACATCGTATAATTCACCCCTCCACTTT
TRBV30,TRBJ1-5,NA,NA,CAWNEEDQPQHF,TGTGCCTGGAACGAGGAGGATCAGCCCCAGCATTTT
TRBV19,TRBJ2-2,NA,NA,CASSMYQGGGTGELFF,TGTGCCAGTAGTATGTACCAGGGAGGGGGTACCGGGGAGCTGTTTTTT
TRBV28,TRBJ2-3,NA,NA,CASSLQVGGTDTQYF,TGTGCCAGCAGTTTGCAGGTCGGGGGCACAGATACGCAGTATTTT